This T cell receptor (beta chain) was documented in a study of cytotoxic CD8 clonotypes in ibrutinib-treated CLL. At the level of the study: Patient counts were over 9 relapsed/refractory, more than 14 treatment-naive and fewer than 18 IGHV unmutated.

Germline V gene sequence: CDR1 SNHLY, CDR2 FYNNEI. V was clipped by 3 bases and J by 3 bases, with 12 bases between them. The CDR3 consists of 14 residues. The intended depth for sequencing was 1 in 200,000 to 1 in 1 million T cells. The data were produced by immunoSEQ multiplex PCR, yet TCRdb's version contains in-frame clones alone and is incomplete. This table has about 160,000 clones, over 75% appearing once. In regard to this clone: What it binds is not known.

Points from the study as a whole: At ibrutinib response, clonality increased, and at progression it declined back toward baseline.

The J gene is TRBJ2-7, the V gene TRBV2; D could derive from TRBD1 or TRBD2 (5 bases each). The sequencing here drew on PBMCs, taken at disease progression, from a patient treated with ibrutinib. This receptor was identified in a human donor with chronic lymphocytic leukemia. CDR3 sequence (DNA): TGTGCCAGCAGTGACCAGGGAGTGCTCTACGAGCAGTACTTC. Its translation: CASSDQGVLYEQYF. The variable domain in full, completed from reference TRBV2 and TRBJ2-7, reads EPEVTQTPSHQVTQMGQEVILRCVPISNHLYFYWYRQILGQKVEFLVSFYNNEISEKSEIFDDQFSVERPDGSNFTLKIRSTKLEDSAMYFCASSDQGVLYEQYFGPGTRLTVT.